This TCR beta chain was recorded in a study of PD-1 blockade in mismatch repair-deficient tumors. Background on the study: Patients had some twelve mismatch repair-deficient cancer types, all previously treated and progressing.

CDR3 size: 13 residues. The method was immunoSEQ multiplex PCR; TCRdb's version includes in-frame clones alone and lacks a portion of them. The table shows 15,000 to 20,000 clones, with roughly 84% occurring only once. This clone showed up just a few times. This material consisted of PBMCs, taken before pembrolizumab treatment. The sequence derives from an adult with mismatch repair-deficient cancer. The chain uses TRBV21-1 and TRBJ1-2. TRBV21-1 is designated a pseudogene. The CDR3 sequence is CASSKDVNYGYTF. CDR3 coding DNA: TGTGCCAGCAGCAAAGACGTTAACTATGGCTACACCTTC.